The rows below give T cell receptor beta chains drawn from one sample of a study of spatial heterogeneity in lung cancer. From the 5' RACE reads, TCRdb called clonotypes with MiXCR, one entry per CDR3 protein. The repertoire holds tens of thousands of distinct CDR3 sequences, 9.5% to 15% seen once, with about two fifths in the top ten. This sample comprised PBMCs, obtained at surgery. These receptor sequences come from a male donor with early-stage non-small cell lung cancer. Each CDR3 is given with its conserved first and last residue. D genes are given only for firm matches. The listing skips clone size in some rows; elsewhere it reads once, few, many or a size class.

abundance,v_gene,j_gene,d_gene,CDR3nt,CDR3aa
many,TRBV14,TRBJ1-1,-,TGTGCCAGCAGCCCCCAAACGGCGAACACTGAAGCTTTCTTT,CASSPQTANTEAFF
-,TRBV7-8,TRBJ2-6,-,TGTGCCAGCAGCTTCGCTTTAAATTCTGGGGCCAACGTCCTGACTTTC,CASSFALNSGANVLTF
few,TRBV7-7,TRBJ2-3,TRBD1,TGTGCTAGCAGTTCCGGACAGGGGAGCACAGATACGCAGTATTTT,CASSSGQGSTDTQYF
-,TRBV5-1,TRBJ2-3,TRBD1,TGCGCCAGCAGCTTGGAGGACAGGGTAACAGATACGCAGTATTTT,CASSLEDRVTDTQYF
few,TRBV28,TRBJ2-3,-,TGTGCCAGCAGTTTAGGACTCGTACCAGATACGCAGTATTTT,CASSLGLVPDTQYF
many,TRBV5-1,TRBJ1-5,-,TGCGCCAGCAGCTTGGACGGCAATCAGCCCCAGCATTTT,CASSLDGNQPQHF
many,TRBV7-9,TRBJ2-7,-,TGTGCCAGCAGTTCGAGCTCCTACGAGCAGTACTTC,CASSSSSYEQYF
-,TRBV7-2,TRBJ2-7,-,TGTGCCAGCAGCCCCCACGGCTCGGCCTCTGGCGAGCAGTACTTC,CASSPHGSASGEQYF
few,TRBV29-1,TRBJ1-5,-,TGCAGCGTTTCACAGGGTAGTAGCAATCAGCCCCAGCATTTT,CSVSQGSSNQPQHF
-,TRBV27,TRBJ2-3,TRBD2,TGTGCCAGCAGTCTCCCGGGGGGAGATACAGATACGCAGTATTTT,CASSLPGGDTDTQYF
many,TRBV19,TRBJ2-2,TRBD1,TGTGCCAGCCAAACAGGGGGCACCGGGGAGCTGTTTTTT,CASQTGGTGELFF
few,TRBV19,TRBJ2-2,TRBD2,TGTGCCAGTAATGCCGGGGCTAGCGGGGCCGGGGAGCTGTTTTTT,CASNAGASGAGELFF
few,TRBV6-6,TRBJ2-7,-,TGTGCCAGCAGTTACTCGCCGGGACAATCCTACGAGCAGTACTTC,CASSYSPGQSYEQYF
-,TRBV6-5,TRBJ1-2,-,TGTGCCAGCAGTTACTCAGAGGGGTTGAATGGCTACACCTTC,CASSYSEGLNGYTF
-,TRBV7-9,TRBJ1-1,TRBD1,TGTGCCAGCAGCCCAGGGGGCGGCACTGAAGCTTTCTTT,CASSPGGGTEAFF
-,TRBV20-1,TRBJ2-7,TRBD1,TGCAGTGCCCGTTGGACAGGGGGCGGCGAGCAGTACTTC,CSARWTGGGEQYF
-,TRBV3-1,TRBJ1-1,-,TGTGCCAGCAGCACGATTTGGGCCGGCACTGAAGCTTTCTTT,CASSTIWAGTEAFF
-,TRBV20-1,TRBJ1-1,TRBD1,TGCAGTGCTAGAGAAGGGGGCCCAGGCCCTGGAACTTTCTTT,CSAREGGPGPGTFF
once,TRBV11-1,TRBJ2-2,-,TGTGCCAGCAGCTACCTTCGCGGGGAGATCACCGGGGAGCTGTTTTTT,CASSYLRGEITGELFF
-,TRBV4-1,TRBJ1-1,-,TGCGCCAGCAGCCAACAGGCTTTAGGGAACACTGAAGCTTTCTTT,CASSQQALGNTEAFF
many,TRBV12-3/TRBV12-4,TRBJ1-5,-,TGTGCCAGCAGCTCAGGGCGGCAGGGAGATCAGCCCCAGCATTTT,CASSSGRQGDQPQHF
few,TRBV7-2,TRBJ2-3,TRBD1,TGTGCCAGCAACCAGCAAGGGGGCGTCACAGATACGCAGTATTTT,CASNQQGGVTDTQYF
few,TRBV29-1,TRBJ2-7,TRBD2,TGCAGCGTCTGGACTAGCGGGAGAGGTTCCCCCTCCTACGAGCAGTACTTC,CSVWTSGRGSPSYEQYF
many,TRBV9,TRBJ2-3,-,TGTGCCAGCAGCGGGACAGACTTCTACACAGATACGCAGTATTTT,CASSGTDFYTDTQYF
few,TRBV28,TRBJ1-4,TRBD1,TGTGCCAGCAGTTTCAGGGACAGGGGAACGAGAAAACTGTTTTTT,CASSFRDRGTRKLFF
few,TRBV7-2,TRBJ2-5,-,TGTGCCAGCAGCTTGACAAACCAAGAGACCCAGTACTTC,CASSLTNQETQYF
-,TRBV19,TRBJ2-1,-,TGTGCCAGCAGCCAGACCCAATCTCCACGGCGCGAGCAGTTCTTC,CASSQTQSPRREQFF
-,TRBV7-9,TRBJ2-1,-,TGTGCCAGCTCCCTTGTGCTTCAGGGCTACAATGAGCAGTTCTTC,CASSLVLQGYNEQFF
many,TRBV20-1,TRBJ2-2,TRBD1,TGCAGTGCTAGAGCCAGGGCTGAATTAGGACAGGCGAACACCGGGGAGCTGTTTTTT,CSARARAELGQANTGELFF
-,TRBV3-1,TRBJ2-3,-,TGTGCCAGCAGCCAAGATATTGTGGCGTCAGCTTCAGATACGCAGTATTTT,CASSQDIVASASDTQYF
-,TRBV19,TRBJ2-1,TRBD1,TGTGCCAGTAGTGTACAGGGGCACCACTTTGGGCCCTCCTCCTACAATGAGCAGTTCTTC,CASSVQGHHFGPSSYNEQFF
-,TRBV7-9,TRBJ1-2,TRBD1,TGTGCCAGTAGACAGGGCGAAAATGGCTACACCTTC,CASRQGENGYTF
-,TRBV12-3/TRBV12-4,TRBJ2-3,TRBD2,TGTGCCAGCAGTTTAAGCGGGGCGGGAGATACGCAGTATTTT,CASSLSGAGDTQYF
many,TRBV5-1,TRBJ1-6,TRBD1,TGCGCCAGCAGCCCAGGGACAGCCTATTCACCCCTCCACTTT,CASSPGTAYSPLHF
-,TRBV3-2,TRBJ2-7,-,TGTGCCAGCAGCCAAGATAGGTCTAGTGTCTACGAGCAGTACTTC,CASSQDRSSVYEQYF
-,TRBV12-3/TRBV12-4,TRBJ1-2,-,TGTGCCAGCACCCCGGGACTCCTGGAGGGCTACACCTTC,CASTPGLLEGYTF
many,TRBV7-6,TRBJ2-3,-,TGTGCCAGCAGCGCCCGGGGAGATACGCAGTATTTT,CASSARGDTQYF
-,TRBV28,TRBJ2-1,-,TGTGCCAGCAGTCCTCCCTACAATGAGCAGTTCTTC,CASSPPYNEQFF
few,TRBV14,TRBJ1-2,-,TGTGCCAGCAGCCAAGATTCCGGGTTCGCTAACTATGGCTACACCTTC,CASSQDSGFANYGYTF
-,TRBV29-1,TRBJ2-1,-,TGCAGCGCTCAACCCTTGATCGGACTCTCGGGCTCCTACAATGAGCAGTTCTTC,CSAQPLIGLSGSYNEQFF
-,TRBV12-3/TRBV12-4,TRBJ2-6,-,TGTGCCAGCGCCCCCTTGCCACAGGGGGGGTCTGGGGCCAACGTCCTGACTTTC,CASAPLPQGGSGANVLTF
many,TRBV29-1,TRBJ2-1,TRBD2,TGCAGCGTGGGGGCGGGAGGGCCCCTCAATGAGCAGTTCTTC,CSVGAGGPLNEQFF
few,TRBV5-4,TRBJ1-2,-,TGTGCCAGCACCCTCGACGGGATCTATGGCTACACCTTC,CASTLDGIYGYTF
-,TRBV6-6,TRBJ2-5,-,TGTGCCAGCTACGCAGGGCGTGAGACCCAGTACTTC,CASYAGRETQYF
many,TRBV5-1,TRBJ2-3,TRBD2,TGCGCCAGCAGCTTGGTTGGTAGCGGGCCCACAGATACGCAGTATTTT,CASSLVGSGPTDTQYF
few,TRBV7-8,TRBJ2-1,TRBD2,TGTGGGACTAGCGGGGGGCCGATAATGTTCGAGCAGTTCTTC,CGTSGGPIMFEQFF
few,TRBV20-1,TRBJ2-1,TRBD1,TGCAGTGCAACTGCCGGGACAGGAGACAATGAGCAGTTCTTC,CSATAGTGDNEQFF